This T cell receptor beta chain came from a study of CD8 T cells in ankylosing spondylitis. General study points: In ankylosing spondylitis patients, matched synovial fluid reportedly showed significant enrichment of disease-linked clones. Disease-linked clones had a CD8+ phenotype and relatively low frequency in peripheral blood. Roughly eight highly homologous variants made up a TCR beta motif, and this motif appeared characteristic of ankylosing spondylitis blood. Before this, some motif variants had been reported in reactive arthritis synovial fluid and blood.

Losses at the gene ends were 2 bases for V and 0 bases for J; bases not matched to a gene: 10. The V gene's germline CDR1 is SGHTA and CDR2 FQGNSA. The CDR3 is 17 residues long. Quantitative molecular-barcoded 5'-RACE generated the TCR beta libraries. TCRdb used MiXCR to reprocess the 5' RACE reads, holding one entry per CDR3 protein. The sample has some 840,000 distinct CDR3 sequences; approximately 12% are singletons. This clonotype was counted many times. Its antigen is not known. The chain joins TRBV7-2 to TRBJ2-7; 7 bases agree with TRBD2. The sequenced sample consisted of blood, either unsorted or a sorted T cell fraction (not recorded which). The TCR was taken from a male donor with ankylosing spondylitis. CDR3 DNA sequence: TGTGCCAGCAGCTTACCCTGGGGGGGGGTTTTCTCCTACGAGCAGTACTTC. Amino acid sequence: CASSLPWGGVFSYEQYF.